This T cell receptor beta chain was profiled in a study of radiotherapy plus CTLA-4 blockade in lung cancer. About the study: The study recorded objective responses in about 20% of patients and disease control in 25% to 35%.

The CDR3 is made up of 15 amino acids. CDR1 and CDR2 (germline): SGHNT, YYREEE (reference sequence). V lost 0 bases to trimming and J lost 3 bases, with 12 bases between them. Data came from immunoSEQ multiplex PCR; TCRdb stores just in-frame clones and leaves some out. The profile shows 95,000 to 150,000 clones, 80% to 90% of them singletons. Each patient with chemo-refractory metastatic non-small-cell lung cancer was treated with focal radiation plus CTLA-4 blockade using ipilimumab. Study-wide results and caveats: Early shifts in blood T cell clones, with interferon-beta, reportedly predicted response best. There was expansion of tumor-derived TCR clones in blood after radiotherapy plus ipilimumab.

A word on this clone: Its target is unknown.

The sequence was obtained from a human donor with non-small cell lung cancer that progressed on radiotherapy plus ipilimumab. The chain employs TRBV5-4 and TRBJ1-2; D call uncertain. This material consisted of peripheral blood, taken from a patient treated with radiotherapy plus ipilimumab. The CDR3 sequence is CASSLAGDLDYGYTF. The CDR3 nucleotides are TGTGCCAGCAGCTTGGCTGGGGATTTGGACTATGGCTACACCTTC.